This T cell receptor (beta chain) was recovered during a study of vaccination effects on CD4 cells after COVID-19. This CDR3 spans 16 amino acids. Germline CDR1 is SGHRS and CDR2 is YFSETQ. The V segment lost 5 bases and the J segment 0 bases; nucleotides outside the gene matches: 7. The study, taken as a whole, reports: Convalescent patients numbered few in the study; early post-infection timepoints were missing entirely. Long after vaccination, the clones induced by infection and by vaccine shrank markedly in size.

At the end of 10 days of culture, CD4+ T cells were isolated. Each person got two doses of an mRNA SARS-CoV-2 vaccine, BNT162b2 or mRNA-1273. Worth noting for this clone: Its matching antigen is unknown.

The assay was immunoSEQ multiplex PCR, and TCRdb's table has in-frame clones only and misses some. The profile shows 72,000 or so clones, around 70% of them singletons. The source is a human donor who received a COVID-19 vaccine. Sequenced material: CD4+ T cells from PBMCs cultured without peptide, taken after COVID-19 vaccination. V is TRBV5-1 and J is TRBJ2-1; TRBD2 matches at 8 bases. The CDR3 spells CASRIGGAPSYNEQFF. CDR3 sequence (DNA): TGCGCCAGCAGAATCGGGGGGGCGCCCTCCTACAATGAGCAGTTCTTC. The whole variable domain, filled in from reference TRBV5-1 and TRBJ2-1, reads KAGVTQTPRYLIKTRGQQVTLSCSPISGHRSVSWYQQTPGQGLQFLFEYFSETQRNKGNFPGRFSGRQFSNSRSEMNVSTLELGDSALYLCASRIGGAPSYNEQFFGPGTRLTVL.